Shown below are 7 T cell receptor beta chains from a single sample sequenced in a study of blood T cell repertoires in COVID-19. Method: immunoSEQ multiplex PCR; TCRdb's copy keeps in-frame clones and lacks some. This sample has 150,000 to 200,000 clones, with approximately 79% found just once. The sequenced material came from peripheral blood. The receptors were gathered from a man in his sixties with active or convalescent COVID-19.

This clone was seen more than once but under ten times. This chain uses TRBV19 with TRBJ1-1, with a possible D match to TRBD1 (6 bases). This CDR3 spans 14 amino acids. Germline lookup yields CDR1 LNHDA and CDR2 SQIVND (reference sequence). V was trimmed by 6 bases and J by 3 bases, leaving 14 bases between them. This chain's CDR3 is CASRDDRPYTEAFF. The CDR3 DNA reads as TGTGCCAGTAGGGATGACAGGCCGTACACTGAAGCTTTCTTT.

This clone was recorded once. In DNA form, the CDR3 reads TGTGCCAGCAGCTTGGGACAGGGTGTTTACAATGAGCAGTTCTTC. This codes for CASSLGQGVYNEQFF. The J gene is TRBJ2-1, the V gene TRBV11-2; 9 nucleotides agree with TRBD1. There are 15 residues in the CDR3. In germline, CDR1 is SGHAT, CDR2 FQNNGV. Trimming at V came to 3 bases and at J to 4 bases, leaving 4 bases not matched to a gene.

This clone was picked up one time. V is TRBV18 and J is TRBJ1-1, with D unclear. This CDR3 region has 11 residues. The V end lost 1 base, the J end lost 8 bases, and 5 bases lay between the germline ends. Germline CDR1 KGHSH, CDR2 LQKENI. The CDR3 region has the DNA TGTGCCAGCTCACCACTCGGGGAAGCTTTCTTT. Translated: CASSPLGEAFF. The full variable domain, in which reference TRBV18 and TRBJ1-1 provide the parts outside the CDR3, is NAGVMQNPRHLVRRRGQEARLRCSPMKGHSHVYWYRQLPEEGLKFMVYLQKENIIDESGMPKERFSAEFPKEGPSILRIQQVVRGDSAAYFCASSPLGEAFFGQGTRLTVV.

CDR3 region: CASSQAGGGETQYF. In DNA, the CDR3 is TGTGCCAGCAGCCAGGCGGGAGGGGGAGAGACCCAGTACTTC. The chain has TRBV4-2 and TRBJ2-5; 9 bases line up with TRBD2. The V gene's germline CDR1 is LGHNA and CDR2 YNFKEQ. The CDR3 contains 14 residues. The J segment lost 4 bases and the V segment lost 3 bases, leaving 3 bases of the junction unmatched.

This clone occurred a few times. The chain links TRBV12-3 or TRBV12-4 to TRBJ2-7; D is possibly TRBD1 (6 bases). CDR3 size: 13 residues. The V end was cut by 4 bases, the J end by 2 bases, with 9 bases between. The CDR3 loop is CASSSRDTYEQYF. The CDR3 region has the DNA TGTGCCAGCAGTTCCCGGGACACCTACGAGCAGTACTTC.

This chain links TRBV10-3 with TRBJ2-7, with 7 bases fitting TRBD2. The CDR3 has 17 amino acids. The germline gives CDR1 ENHRY, CDR2 SYGVKD. Trimming removed 0 bases from V and 2 bases from J; junction bases left unmatched: 10. The CDR3 region is CAISESTRSSGAYEQYF. The CDR3 DNA is TGTGCCATCAGTGAGTCGACGAGGTCTAGCGGAGCCTACGAGCAGTACTTC.

This sequence joins TRBV27 and TRBJ1-2; TRBD1 agrees at 9 bases. V gave up 8 bases and J gave up 8 bases; unmatched junction bases: 9. There are 13 residues in the CDR3. Germline V lookup: CDR1 MNHEY, CDR2 SMNVEV (reference sequence). This chain's CDR3 is CASGTGSARGYTF. The CDR3 region has the DNA TGTGCCAGCGGGACAGGGTCTGCTCGGGGCTACACCTTC.